The 32 T cell receptor beta chains below were found in one sample sequenced in a study of tumor and adjacent non-tumor tissue in lung cancer. This sample's RNA came from whole unsorted tissue. This non-tumor lung sample came from over 3 cm beyond the tumor edge. TCRbeta libraries were built with three rounds of nested PCR, modified from ARM-PCR. TCRdb used MiXCR to reprocess the multiplex PCR reads, holding one entry per CDR3 protein. The sample lists over 100,000 distinct CDR3 sequences, about 61% seen once, with roughly 20% in the top ten. Sequenced sample: distant non-tumor lung tissue. These receptors all stem from a man between 60 and 70 years old with non-small cell lung cancer.

This clonotype has ten or more counts. CDR3 DNA: TGTGCCAGCAGCCGACTAGCTCTTTACAATGAGCAGTTCTTC. This codes for CASSRLALYNEQFF. The V gene is TRBV7-9, the J gene TRBJ2-1, with 7 bases aligning to TRBD2. Germline V gives CDR1 SEHNR, CDR2 FQNEAQ (reference sequence). The CDR3 runs 14 residues. The V gene end was trimmed by 5 bases and the J gene end by 4 bases; junction bases not matched to a gene: 5.

Worth noting for this clonotype: One end of the junction does not line up with germline, which may come from a read error. CDR3 DNA: TGCGCTAGCAACCCGGGACTAGCGGACTACGAGCAGTACTTC. This codes for CASNPGLADYEQYF. The chain is built from TRBV4-3 and TRBJ2-7, with 11 bases fitting TRBD2. This CDR3 has 14 residues. The germline gives CDR1 LGHNA, CDR2 YSLEER.

On this clonotype itself: This sequence may be a read error, since a much larger clone differs from it by one base. This rearrangement joins TRBV7-9 to TRBJ1-6, with D perhaps matching TRBD1 (5 bases). With 4 bases removed from V and 6 bases from J, the gap between germline ends came to 10 bases. Looked up from germline, CDR1 is SEHNR and CDR2 is FQNEAQ (reference sequence). This CDR3 is built from 14 residues. The CDR3 sequence is CASSSTAFNSPLHF. The CDR3 region has the DNA TGTGCCAGCAGCTCGACAGCTTTTAATTCACCCCTCCACTTT.

The rearrangement uses TRBV5-1 and TRBJ1-2; D is unresolved. The CDR3 sequence is 14 residues long. In germline, CDR1 is SGHRS, CDR2 YFSETQ. Trimming cost V 0 bases and J 0 bases, with 6 bases left between them. This chain's CDR3 is CASSLGSANYGYTF. CDR3 nucleotide sequence: TGCGCCAGCAGCTTGGGTTCAGCTAACTATGGCTACACCTTC. The full variable domain, rest sourced from reference TRBV5-1 and TRBJ1-2, is KAGVTQTPRYLIKTRGQQVTLSCSPISGHRSVSWYQQTPGQGLQFLFEYFSETQRNKGNFPGRFSGRQFSNSRSEMNVSTLELGDSALYLCASSLGSANYGYTFGSGTRLTVV.

As concerns this clonotype: Germline is not matched at one junction end, which may reflect a read error. The chain employs TRBV11-2 and TRBJ2-1; D gene ambiguous. Germline V CDR1 and CDR2: SGHAT, FQNNGV. CDR3 length equals 15 residues. The CDR3 spells CASSLGVGNYSEQFF. DNA for the CDR3: TGTGCCAGCAGCTTAGGAGTGGGAAACTACAGTGAGCAGTTCTTC.

CDR3 sequence: CASSYPMIVGHQDTQYF. As DNA, the CDR3 is TGTGCCAGCAGTTACCCGATGATAGTAGGCCACCAGGATACGCAGTATTTT. The gene calls are TRBV6-2 or TRBV6-3 and TRBJ2-3, with D unclear. CDR3 length equals 17 residues. Germline V CDR1 and CDR2: MNHEY, SVGEGT. Deletions cut 2 bases from V and 6 bases from J, with 21 bases between.

Regarding this clonotype: One junction end does not reproduce the germline sequence, and a read error may be involved. This chain uses TRBV28 with TRBJ1-1; D might be TRBD1 (5 bases). CDR3 length: 13 amino acids. Germline V gives CDR1 MDHEN, CDR2 SYDVKM. The CDR3 nucleotides read TGTGCCAACAGTTTGCAGGGGAACACTGAAGCTTTCTTT. It codes for CANSLQGNTEAFF.

This clonotype was counted once. The chain has TRBV6-2 or TRBV6-3 and TRBJ1-5; D not certain. CDR1 and CDR2 (germline): MNHEY, SVGEGT. Trimming cost V 2 bases and J 2 bases, with 10 bases left between them. This CDR3 spans 15 amino acids. The CDR3 region has the DNA TGTGCCAGCAGTTACCCAAGAGGGCGCAATCAGCCCCAGCATTTT. This codes for CASSYPRGRNQPQHF.

The chain uses TRBV13 and TRBJ2-1; D not resolved. V lost 0 bases to trimming and J lost 6 bases, with 12 bases between them. CDR3 length equals 15 residues. Looked up from germline, CDR1 is PRHDT and CDR2 is FYEKMQ (reference sequence). The CDR3 protein is CASSLGGVMINEQFF. CDR3 bases: TGTGCCAGCAGCTTAGGGGGCGTGATGATCAATGAGCAGTTCTTC.

This clonotype was counted ten times or more. The chain combines TRBV20-1 with TRBJ2-1; D tentatively fits TRBD1 or TRBD2 (6 bases each). CDR1 DFQATT and CDR2 SNEGSKA come from the germline V gene (reference sequence). The CDR3 has 14 amino acids. Trimming stripped 2 bases from V and 7 bases from J, with 15 bases between. The CDR3 region is CSARRGQVANEQFF. The CDR3 DNA reads TGCAGTGCTAGACGGGGGCAGGTTGCGAATGAGCAGTTCTTC.

This clonotype was counted ten times or more. The J gene is TRBJ2-5, the V gene TRBV5-1, with no clear D. The CDR3 is 14 residues long. Trimming cost V 5 bases and J 2 bases, with 13 bases left between them. Per the germline V gene, CDR1 is SGHRS and CDR2 is YFSETQ. CDR3 protein: CASSYPDQQETQYF. CDR3 DNA: TGCGCCAGCAGTTATCCAGATCAACAAGAGACCCAGTACTTC.

The CDR3, as DNA: TGTGCCCGTCAAAGCTCCTACGAGCAGTACTTC. Translated, it gives CARQSSYEQYF. This chain joins TRBV6-2 or TRBV6-3 and TRBJ2-7; D gene uncertain. Germline V gives CDR1 MNHEY, CDR2 SVGEGT. CDR3 length: 11 amino acids. Trimming took 11 bases from V and 0 from J, leaving 8 bases between them.

This clonotype was observed many times. The chain employs TRBV10-2 and TRBJ2-5; D not resolved. This CDR3 has 14 amino acids. V dropped 4 bases and J dropped 3 bases, with 12 bases sitting between them. Germline loops: CDR1 WSHSY, CDR2 SAAADI. The CDR3 DNA is TGCGCCAGCAGTGGTAGCAGGACCAAAGAGACCCAGTACTTC. Protein sequence: CASSGSRTKETQYF.

This chain joins TRBV11-1 and TRBJ2-1; D call uncertain. The CDR3 is 14 amino acids. Germline CDR1 is SGHAT and CDR2 is FQDESV (reference sequence). Between the trimmed V and J ends, which lost 7 bases and 2 bases, there was a span of 12 bases. CDR3 sequence reads: CASNPTVAYNEQFF. Here the CDR3 DNA reads TGTGCCAGCAACCCAACGGTTGCCTACAATGAGCAGTTCTTC.

This clonotype was recorded only once. At one of its ends the junction is not consistent with the germline gene, which may arise from a read error. This sequence joins TRBV6-2 or TRBV6-3 and TRBJ2-7; D gene unclear. Germline V lookup: CDR1 MNHEY, CDR2 SVGEGT. This CDR3 spans 13 amino acids. CDR3 DNA sequence: TGTGCCAGCAACGAATGGAGTTACTACGAGCAGTGCTTC. It encodes CASNEWSYYEQCF.

Comments on this clonotype: The junction and the germline gene differ at one end; a read error may be behind it. The chain combines TRBV11-2 with TRBJ2-5; possible D gene TRBD1, 6 bases. Germline CDR1 and CDR2: SGHAT and FQNNGV. The CDR3 contains 13 residues. In DNA, the CDR3 is TGTGCCAGCAGCTTAGAGGTTTTGGGGGCCCAGCACTTC. Its translation is CASSLEVLGAQHF.

Remarks on this clonotype: In this CDR3 the conserved last residue, phenylalanine or tryptophan, is missing, so a read error is likely. The rearrangement joins TRBV11-1 to TRBJ1-1; D remains ambiguous. Trimming shortened V by 4 bases and J by 5 bases, and 14 bases separated the two germline ends. Germline V gene sequence: CDR1 SGHAT, CDR2 FQDESV (reference sequence). This CDR3 has 14 residues. CDR3 amino acids: CASSSSAGVTEAFI. The CDR3 DNA reads as TGTGCCAGCAGCTCATCGGCGGGCGTGACTGAAGCTTTCATT.

Notes on this clonotype: Germline and junction disagree at one end, which may indicate a read error. The chain uses TRBV7-6 and TRBJ2-1; D unresolved. Germline CDR1 SGHVS, CDR2 FNYEAQ. The CDR3 has 12 amino acids. Written as DNA, the CDR3 is TGTGTCAGCAGCTTAGAATTAAATGAGCAGTTCTTC. As protein: CVSSLELNEQFF.

Comment on this clonotype: One end of the junction does not line up with germline, which may come from a read error. The chain recombines TRBV12-3 or TRBV12-4 with TRBJ1-2; 7 nucleotides match TRBD1. The CDR3 runs to 13 residues. The CDR3 region has the DNA TGTGGCAGCAGTCCCGGACAGGCGGGGGCCTACACCTTC. This translates into CGSSPGQAGAYTF.

The sample holds many counts of this clonotype. V usage is TRBV5-4 and J usage is TRBJ1-3, with D unresolved. The CDR3 is 13 residues long. V was cut by 2 bases and J by 0 bases, with 3 bases left in between. Germline lookup yields CDR1 SGHNT and CDR2 YYREEE (reference sequence). CDR3 coding DNA: TGTGCCAGCAGCTTAAGCTCTGGAAACACCATATATTTT. It translates to CASSLSSGNTIYF.

This clonotype has a count of ten or more. The V gene is TRBV28, the J gene TRBJ1-2; no firm D call. V was trimmed by 4 bases and J by 9 bases, leaving 9 bases between them. CDR1 and CDR2 (germline): MDHEN, SYDVKM. This CDR3 contains 11 residues. The CDR3 DNA sequence: TGTGCCAGCAGTTCCGGCGGGAGCTACACCTTC. This encodes CASSSGGSYTF.

To note about this clonotype: One junction end disagrees with the germline gene, perhaps due to a read error. The chain has TRBV4-1 and TRBJ2-3; TRBD2 aligns across 9 bases. This CDR3 has 17 amino acids. CDR1 MGHRA and CDR2 YSYEKL come from the germline V gene. The CDR3 bases are TGCGCCGGCAGCCAGCCGGGACTAGCAGGGGCCACAGATACGCAGTATTTT. Amino acids: CAGSQPGLAGATDTQYF.

About this clonotype: One end of the junction fails to match germline, which may point to a read error. The chain links TRBV6-5 to TRBJ2-3; D is ambiguous. This CDR3 contains 14 residues. Germline assignment: CDR1 MNHEY and CDR2 SVGAGI. DNA of the CDR3: TGTGCCGGCAGTCTAGGAGTTAGCACAGATACGCAGTATTTT. Its translation is CAGSLGVSTDTQYF.

About this clonotype itself: This may be a read error, as it is one base from a much larger clone. The chain uses TRBV10-1 and TRBJ2-1; D possibly corresponds to TRBD2 (7 bases). Germline lookup yields CDR1 WNHNN and CDR2 SYGVQD (reference sequence). Trimming removed 6 bases from V and 3 bases from J, with 15 bases in between. This CDR3 contains 15 residues. Written as DNA, the CDR3 is TGCGCCAGCAGCGGGGGCGGGAGTAGCTACAATGAGCAGTTCTTC. Amino acids: CASSGGGSSYNEQFF.

Worth noting for this clonotype: Here the CDR3 omits its conserved ending phenylalanine or tryptophan, so a read error is the likely source. The DNA is omitted, as the CDR3 cannot be located on it reliably, and the CDR3 follows TCRdb's listing. The rearrangement joins TRBV11-3 to TRBJ2-1; the D call TRBD1 from the table was never checked on the DNA. The CDR3 has 16 residues if both end residues are counted. The germline V gene has CDR1 SGHNT and CDR2 YENEEA. The CDR3 reads CASNPGGWSSYIEQFL.

The count of this clonotype is one. A read error may account for a junction end that differs from germline. The CDR3 is CAISPDGPGGYTF. CDR3 bases: TGTGCCATCAGTCCCGACGGGCCTGGTGGGTACACCTTC. The J gene is TRBJ1-2, the V gene TRBV6-5; no definite D call. CDR1 is MNHEY, CDR2 SVGAGI, per germline. This CDR3 has 13 amino acids.

This clonotype was counted at least ten times. V is TRBV7-9 and J is TRBJ2-3; tentatively, D is TRBD1 or TRBD2 (5 bases each). Germline CDR1 and CDR2: SEHNR and FQNEAQ (reference sequence). The CDR3 extends over 15 amino acids. Trimming took 0 bases from V and 10 from J, leaving 17 bases between them. CDR3 DNA sequence: TGTGCCAGCAGCTTAGCCACCGGGACCCAGATGGCGCAGTATTTT. It yields the protein CASSLATGTQMAQYF.

V is TRBV6-1 and J is TRBJ1-5; D is undetermined. The DNA end is more similar to TRBJ2-3, so the J call may be wrong. CDR3 length: 14 amino acids. Germline assignment: CDR1 MNHNS and CDR2 SASEGT. The CDR3, as DNA: TGTGCCCACGATGCTAACATCGGAAATCAGCCCCAGTATTTT. Translation gives CAHDANIGNQPQYF.

As concerns this clonotype: Relative to the germline gene, one junction end is altered; a read error may explain this. The chain employs TRBV4-2 and TRBJ1-3, with D unclear. The length of the CDR3 is 13 residues. The germline CDR1 and CDR2 sequences are LGHNA and YNFKEQ. The CDR3 protein is CANSQVEGNTIYF. The CDR3 DNA follows: TGTGCCAACAGCCAAGTTGAGGGAAACACCATATATTTT.

Details on this clonotype: The conserved phenylalanine or tryptophan is not found at the CDR3 terminus, so this likely reflects a read error. The chain carries TRBV12-3 or TRBV12-4 and TRBJ1-1; D remains unclear. This CDR3 is built from 11 residues. The CDR3 loop is CANSLGTEAFS. DNA for the CDR3: TGTGCCAACAGTTTGGGAACTGAAGCTTTCTCT.

Note on this clonotype: This sequence may be a read error, since a much larger clone differs from it by one base. The chain joins TRBV11-3 to TRBJ1-1; weak D call: TRBD1 (5 bases). CDR3 length equals 15 residues. Trimming pared 0 bases from V and 9 bases from J, leaving 17 bases between. Germline V gene data show CDR1 as SGHNT and CDR2 as YENEEA. The CDR3 nucleotides read TGTGCCAGCAGCTTAGAAGGGACGGTGAAAACTAAAGCTTTCTTT. It encodes CASSLEGTVKTKAFF.

As to this clonotype: The missing conserved phenylalanine or tryptophan at the end of this CDR3 makes a read error likely. The rearrangement links TRBV11-2 to TRBJ2-2, with 9 bases lining up with TRBD2. There are 18 residues in the CDR3. From germline, CDR1 is SGHAT and CDR2 FQNNGV. The CDR3 sequence: CASSSGLAGATNTVELFS. CDR3 bases: TGTGCCAGCAGCTCGGGACTAGCTGGAGCGACGAACACCGTGGAGCTGTTTTCT.